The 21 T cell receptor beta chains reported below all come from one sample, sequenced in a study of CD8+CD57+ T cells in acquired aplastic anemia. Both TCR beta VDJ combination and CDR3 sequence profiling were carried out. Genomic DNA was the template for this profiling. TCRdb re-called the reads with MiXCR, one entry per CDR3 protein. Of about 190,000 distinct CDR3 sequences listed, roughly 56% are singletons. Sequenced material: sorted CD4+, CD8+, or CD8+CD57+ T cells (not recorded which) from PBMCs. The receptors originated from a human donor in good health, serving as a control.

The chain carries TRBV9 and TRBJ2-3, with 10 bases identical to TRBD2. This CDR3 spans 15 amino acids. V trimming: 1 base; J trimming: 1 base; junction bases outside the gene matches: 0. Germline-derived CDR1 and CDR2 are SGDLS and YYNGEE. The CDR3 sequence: CASSVLAGGTDTQYF. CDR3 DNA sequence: TGTGCCAGCAGCGTACTAGCGGGGGGCACAGATACGCAGTATTTT.

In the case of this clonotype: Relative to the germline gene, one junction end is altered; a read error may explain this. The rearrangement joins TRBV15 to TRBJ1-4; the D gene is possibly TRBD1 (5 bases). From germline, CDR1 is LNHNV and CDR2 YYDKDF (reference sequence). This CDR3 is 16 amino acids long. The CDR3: CATSGDPAGQREKLFF. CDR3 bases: TGTGCCACCAGCGGAGATCCGGCAGGGCAAAGGGAAAAACTGTTTTTT.

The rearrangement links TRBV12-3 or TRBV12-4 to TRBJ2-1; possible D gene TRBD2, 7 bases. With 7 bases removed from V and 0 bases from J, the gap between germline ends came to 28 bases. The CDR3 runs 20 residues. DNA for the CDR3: TGTGCCAGCACTCCATCGCGGGGGCTAGTGGCCATGAGCTCCTACAATGAGCAGTTCTTC. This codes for CASTPSRGLVAMSSYNEQFF.

The DNA for the CDR3 is TGTGCCAGCAGTTGGCCTCCCCTCCACTTT. Its translation: CASSWPPLHF. V usage is TRBV12-3 or TRBV12-4 and J usage is TRBJ1-6, with D uncertain. The ends were cut back, 4 bases at V and 13 bases at J, with 5 bases in the middle. The CDR3 length is 10 residues.

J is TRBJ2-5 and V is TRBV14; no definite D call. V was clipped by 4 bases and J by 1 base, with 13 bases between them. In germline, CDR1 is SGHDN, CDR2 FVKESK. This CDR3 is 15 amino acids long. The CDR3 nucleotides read TGTGCCAGCAGCCTCGACCGACCTCCCCAAGAGACCCAGTACTTC. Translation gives CASSLDRPPQETQYF.

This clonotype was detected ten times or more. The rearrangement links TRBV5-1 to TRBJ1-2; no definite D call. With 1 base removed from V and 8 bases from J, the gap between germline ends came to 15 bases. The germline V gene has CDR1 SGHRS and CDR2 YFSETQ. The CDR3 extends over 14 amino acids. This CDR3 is CASSLIGDVVGYTF. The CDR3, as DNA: TGCGCCAGCAGCTTGATAGGAGACGTCGTAGGCTACACCTTC.

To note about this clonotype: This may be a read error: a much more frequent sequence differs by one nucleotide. The CDR3 DNA is TGTGCCAGCAGCTGGGGAGTTGAGGGCACTCAAGAGACCCAGTACTTC. Residues: CASSWGVEGTQETQYF. J is TRBJ2-5 and V is TRBV6-6, with a possible D match to TRBD2 (5 bases). This CDR3 has 16 residues. Germline V gene sequence: CDR1 MNHNY, CDR2 SVGAGI (reference sequence). V lost 6 bases and J lost 2, with 19 bases in between.

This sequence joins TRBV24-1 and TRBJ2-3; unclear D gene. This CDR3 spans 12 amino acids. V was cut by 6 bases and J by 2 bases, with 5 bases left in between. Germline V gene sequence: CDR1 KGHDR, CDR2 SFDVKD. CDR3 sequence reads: CATSSATDTQYF. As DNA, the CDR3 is TGTGCCACCAGTTCCGCCACAGATACGCAGTATTTT.

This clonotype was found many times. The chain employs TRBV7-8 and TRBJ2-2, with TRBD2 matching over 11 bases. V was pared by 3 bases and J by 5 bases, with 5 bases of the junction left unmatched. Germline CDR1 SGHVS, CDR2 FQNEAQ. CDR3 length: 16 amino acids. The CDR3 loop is CASSFQTSGVTGELFF. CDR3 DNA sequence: TGTGCCAGCAGCTTCCAGACTAGCGGGGTTACCGGGGAGCTGTTTTTT.

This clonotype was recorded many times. In DNA, the CDR3 is TGTGCCAGCAGTGAACGGAGGGTTCATGGCGAGCAGTACTTC. This translates into CASSERRVHGEQYF. This chain links TRBV6-1 with TRBJ2-7; D may be TRBD2 (6 bases). V lost 2 bases, J lost 6 bases, and 14 bases lay in between. Germline CDR1 MNHNS, CDR2 SASEGT. The CDR3 loop spans 14 amino acids.

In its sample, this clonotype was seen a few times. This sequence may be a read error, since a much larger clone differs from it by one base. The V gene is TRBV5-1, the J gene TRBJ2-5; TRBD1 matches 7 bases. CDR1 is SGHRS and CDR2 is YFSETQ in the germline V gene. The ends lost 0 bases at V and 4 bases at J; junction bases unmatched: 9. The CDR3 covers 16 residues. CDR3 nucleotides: TGCGCCAGCAGCTTGGGGACAGGAACCATCCGAGAGACCCAGTACTTC. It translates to CASSLGTGTIRETQYF.

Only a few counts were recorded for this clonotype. The CDR3 here is CASPTAINYGYTF. The CDR3 bases are TGTGCCAGCCCGACAGCTATTAACTATGGCTACACCTTC. J is TRBJ1-2 and V is TRBV6-7; possible D gene TRBD1, 5 bases. TRBV6-7 is labeled an ORF, and its function is uncertain. V dropped 8 bases and J dropped 1 base, with 11 bases sitting between them. The CDR3 runs to 13 residues.

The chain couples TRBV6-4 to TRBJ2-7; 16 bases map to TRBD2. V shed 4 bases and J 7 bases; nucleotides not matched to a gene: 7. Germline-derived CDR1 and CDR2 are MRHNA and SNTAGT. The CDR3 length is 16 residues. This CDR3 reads CASSVGLAGGLNEQYF. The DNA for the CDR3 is TGTGCCAGCAGTGTGGGACTAGCGGGGGGGCTGAATGAGCAGTACTTC.

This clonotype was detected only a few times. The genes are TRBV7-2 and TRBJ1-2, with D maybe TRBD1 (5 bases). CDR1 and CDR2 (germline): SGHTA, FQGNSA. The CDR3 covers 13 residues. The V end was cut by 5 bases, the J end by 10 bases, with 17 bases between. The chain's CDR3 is CASSIESRGDYTF. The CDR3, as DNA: TGTGCCAGCAGCATAGAGTCTCGGGGCGACTACACCTTC. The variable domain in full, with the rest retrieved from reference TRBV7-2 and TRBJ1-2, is GAGVSQSPSNKVTEKGKDVELRCDPISGHTALYWYRQSLGQGLEFLIYFQGNSAPDKSGLPSDRFSAERTGGSVSTLTIQRTQQEDSAVYLCASSIESRGDYTFGSGTRLTVV.

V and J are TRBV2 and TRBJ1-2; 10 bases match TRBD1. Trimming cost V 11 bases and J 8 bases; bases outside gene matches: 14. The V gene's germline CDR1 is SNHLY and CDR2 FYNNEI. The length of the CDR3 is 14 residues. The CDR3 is CASHPLGTGDGYTF. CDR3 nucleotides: TGTGCCTCCCATCCCCTGGGGACAGGGGACGGCTACACCTTC. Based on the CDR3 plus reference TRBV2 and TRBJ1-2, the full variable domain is EPEVTQTPSHQVTQMGQEVILRCVPISNHLYFYWYRQILGQKVEFLVSFYNNEISEKSEIFDDQFSVERPDGSNFTLKIRSTKLEDSAMYFCASHPLGTGDGYTFGSGTRLTVV.

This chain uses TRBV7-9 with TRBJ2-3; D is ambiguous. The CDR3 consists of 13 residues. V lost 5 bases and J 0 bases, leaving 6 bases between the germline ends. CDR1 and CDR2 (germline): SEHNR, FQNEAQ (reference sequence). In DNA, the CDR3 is TGTGCCAGCAGCCATAGTAGCACAGATACGCAGTATTTT. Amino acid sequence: CASSHSSTDTQYF. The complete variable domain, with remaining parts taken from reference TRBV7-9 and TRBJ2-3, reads DTGVSQNPRHKITKRGQNVTFRCDPISEHNRLYWYRQTLGQGPEFLTYFQNEAQLEKSRLLSDRFSAERPKGSFSTLEIQRTEQGDSAMYLCASSHSSTDTQYFGPGTRLTVL.

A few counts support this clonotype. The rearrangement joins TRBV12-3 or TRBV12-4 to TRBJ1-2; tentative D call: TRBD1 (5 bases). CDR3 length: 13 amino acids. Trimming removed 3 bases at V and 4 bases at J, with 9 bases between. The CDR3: CASSFRQSYGYTF. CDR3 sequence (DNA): TGTGCCAGCAGTTTTCGACAGAGCTATGGCTACACCTTC.

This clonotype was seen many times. DNA for the CDR3: TGTGCCAGCAGTTTACGGGACAGGGGGCCCTACGAGCAGTACTTC. Translated: CASSLRDRGPYEQYF. The J gene is TRBJ2-7, the V gene TRBV12-3 or TRBV12-4; 12 positions agree with TRBD1. The V and J ends lost 2 bases and 2 bases, in that order; junction bases with no gene match: 1. The CDR3 runs 15 residues.

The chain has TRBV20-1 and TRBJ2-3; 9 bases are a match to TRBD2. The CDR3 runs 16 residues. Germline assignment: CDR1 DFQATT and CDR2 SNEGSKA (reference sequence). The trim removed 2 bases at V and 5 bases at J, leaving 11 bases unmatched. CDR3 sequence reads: CSARSEAGGAIDTQYF. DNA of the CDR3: TGCAGTGCTAGATCCGAGGCGGGGGGGGCAATAGATACGCAGTATTTT.

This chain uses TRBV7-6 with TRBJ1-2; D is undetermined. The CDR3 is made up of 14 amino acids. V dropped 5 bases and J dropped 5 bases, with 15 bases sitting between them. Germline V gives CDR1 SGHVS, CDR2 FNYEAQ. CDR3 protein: CASSPSPGRYGYTF. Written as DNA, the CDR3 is TGTGCCAGCAGCCCCTCGCCCGGGAGGTATGGCTACACCTTC.

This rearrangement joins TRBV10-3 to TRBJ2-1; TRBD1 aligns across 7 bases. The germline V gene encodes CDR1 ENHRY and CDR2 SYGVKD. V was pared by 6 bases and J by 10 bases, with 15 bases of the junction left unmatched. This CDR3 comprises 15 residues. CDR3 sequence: CAISETGVSNYEQFF. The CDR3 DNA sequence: TGTGCCATCAGCGAAACAGGGGTTAGCAACTACGAGCAGTTCTTC.